Listed here is a single TCR beta chain. The antigen remains undetermined. These data originate in a study of T cells in narcolepsy. Findings and limits, study-wide: Same-patient CSF and blood CD4+ T cell clonotypes included HCRT-specific and TRIB2-specific autoreactive ones. No autoreactive T cell clone sequences appeared in some memory CD4+ repertoires. Reportedly, autoreactive clonotypes were serially detected in patients' blood but not controls'.

Assay: immunoSEQ multiplex PCR; the TCRdb copy retains only in-frame clones and omits some. The table lists about 40,000 clones, 70% to 90% of them singletons. The TCR originated in a human donor with narcolepsy. The sequenced material came from CD45RA- memory CD4+ T cells from PBMCs.

The DNA of the CDR3 is TGCAGCGTTGAAGAAGCAGGGTCCCCCTACGAGCAGTACTTC. Its translation is CSVEEAGSPYEQYF. The J gene is TRBJ2-7, the V gene TRBV29-1, with D maybe TRBD1 (5 bases). The CDR3 has 14 residues. V was trimmed by 0 bases and J by 2 bases, leaving 11 bases between them. CDR1 and CDR2 (germline): SQVTM, ANQGSEA.